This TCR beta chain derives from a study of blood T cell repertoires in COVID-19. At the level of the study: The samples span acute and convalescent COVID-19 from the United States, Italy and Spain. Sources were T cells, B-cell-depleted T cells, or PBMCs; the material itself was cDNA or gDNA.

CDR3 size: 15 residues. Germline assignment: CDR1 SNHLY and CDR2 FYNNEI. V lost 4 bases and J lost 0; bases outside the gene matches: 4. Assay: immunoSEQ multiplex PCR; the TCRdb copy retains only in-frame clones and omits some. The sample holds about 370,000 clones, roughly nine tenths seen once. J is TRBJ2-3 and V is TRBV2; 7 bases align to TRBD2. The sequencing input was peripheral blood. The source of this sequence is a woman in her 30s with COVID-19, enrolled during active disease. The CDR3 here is CASSVLAQSTDTQYF. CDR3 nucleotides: TGTGCCAGCAGTGTACTAGCGCAAAGCACAGATACGCAGTATTTT.